Shown below are 29 T cell receptor beta chains from a single sample sequenced in a study of T cell responses to AZD1222 COVID-19 vaccine. The protocol was immunoSEQ multiplex PCR, while the TCRdb copy is restricted to in-frame clones and leaves out a portion. The data contain around 130,000 clones, 75% to 90% of them seen just once; the ten biggest clones take up 9.4%. The sequenced sample was peripheral blood, obtained on day 0 of AZD1222 vaccination. These receptors were obtained from an adult in good health.

This rearrangement joins TRBV7-9 to TRBJ1-4; D not resolved. Germline CDR1 SEHNR, CDR2 FQNEAQ (reference sequence). This CDR3 contains 14 residues. V lost 3 bases and J 4 bases, leaving 9 bases between the germline ends. Here the CDR3 DNA reads TGTGCCAGCAGCTTTACCCAGAGTAATGAAAAACTGTTTTTT. It codes for CASSFTQSNEKLFF.

The chain recombines TRBV20-1 with TRBJ2-7; 9 nucleotides line up with TRBD2. The junction had 8 bases not matched to a gene; V was cut back by 6 bases and J by 11 bases. The length of the CDR3 is 11 residues. Germline V gene lookup returns CDR1 DFQATT and CDR2 SNEGSKA (reference sequence). The CDR3 DNA reads as TGCAGTGCCCTTAGCGGGGGACTTAAGTACTTC. Amino acids: CSALSGGLKYF.

V is TRBV11-3 and J is TRBJ2-7; 9 bases are shared with TRBD1. Germline-derived CDR1 and CDR2 are SGHNT and YENEEA. This CDR3 is built from 14 residues. Trimming cost V 4 bases and J 7 bases; bases outside gene matches: 8. The CDR3 protein is CASSSGQGNWEQYF. The DNA for the CDR3 is TGTGCCAGCAGCTCCGGACAGGGGAATTGGGAGCAGTACTTC.

V is TRBV14 and J is TRBJ1-5; D is unclear. V lost 1 base, J lost 12 bases, and 4 bases lay in between. The CDR3 length is 10 residues. Germline CDR1 and CDR2: SGHDN and FVKESK. The CDR3 loop reads CASSQVGQHF. The CDR3 DNA reads as TGTGCCAGCAGCCAAGTCGGCCAGCATTTT.

The sample holds one count of this clone. The V and J genes are TRBV27 and TRBJ1-2; no reliable D call. This CDR3 region has 17 residues. The germline CDR1 and CDR2 sequences are MNHEY and SMNVEV (reference sequence). Between the trimmed V and J ends, which lost 0 bases and 6 bases, there was a span of 20 bases. DNA of the CDR3: TGTGCCAGCAGTTTATCCGGAGCCTACACCCAAGCCCATGGCTACACCTTC. This encodes CASSLSGAYTQAHGYTF.

J is TRBJ2-7 and V is TRBV7-3, with TRBD1 matching over 10 bases. The germline V gene encodes CDR1 SGHTA and CDR2 FQGTGA. The CDR3 spans 14 residues. V dropped 4 bases and J dropped 2; count of bases not matched to a gene: 2. This chain's CDR3 is CASSSGTGAYEQYF. For the CDR3, the DNA is TGTGCCAGCAGCTCCGGGACAGGGGCCTACGAGCAGTACTTC. The full variable domain, with the rest looked up from reference TRBV7-3 and TRBJ2-7, is GAGVSQTPSNKVTEKGKYVELRCDPISGHTALYWYRQSLGQGPEFLIYFQGTGAADDSGLPNDRFFAVRPEGSVSTLKIQRTERGDSAVYLCASSSGTGAYEQYFGPGTRLTVT.

The chain has TRBV6-1 and TRBJ1-1; tentatively, D is TRBD1 (6 bases). Per the germline V gene, CDR1 is MNHNS and CDR2 is SASEGT. This CDR3 region has 15 residues. Trimming took off 3 bases at V and 1 base at J, with 12 bases between the two ends. CDR3 nucleotides: TGTGCCAGCAGTGATCTTAACAGGGCGAACACTGAAGCTTTCTTT. It codes for CASSDLNRANTEAFF.

This clone has more than one count but fewer than ten. The chain couples TRBV9 to TRBJ2-2; the D gene is possibly TRBD2 (6 bases). The germline gives CDR1 SGDLS, CDR2 YYNGEE. Trimming left V 4 bases short and J 4 bases short, with 14 bases between. The CDR3 covers 15 residues. The CDR3 spells CASSFPTSPTGELFF. CDR3 nucleotides: TGTGCCAGCAGCTTCCCGACTAGTCCCACCGGGGAGCTGTTTTTT.

The chain combines TRBV29-1 with TRBJ2-3; TRBD2 aligns across 10 bases. V shed 7 bases, J shed 1 base, and the junction held 11 bases outside the gene matches. Germline values: CDR1 SQVTM, CDR2 ANQGSEA. This CDR3 region has 16 residues. The CDR3 protein is CSGIASGRGRTDTQYF. CDR3 coding DNA: TGCAGCGGAATCGCTAGCGGGAGAGGTCGCACAGATACGCAGTATTTT.

The rearrangement links TRBV11-3 to TRBJ1-1, with no clear D. Germline V lookup: CDR1 SGHNT, CDR2 YENEEA. The CDR3 has 12 amino acids. V lost 0 bases to trimming and J lost 7 bases, with 6 bases between them. DNA of the CDR3: TGTGCCAGCAGCTTAGATGGGAGTGAAGCTTTCTTT. Translating it yields CASSLDGSEAFF.

A few counts support this clone. V usage is TRBV28 and J usage is TRBJ2-6, with D perhaps matching TRBD1 or TRBD2 (5 bases each). Trimming shortened V by 3 bases and J by 4 bases, and 16 bases separated the two germline ends. The germline V gene has CDR1 MDHEN and CDR2 SYDVKM. CDR3 size: 17 residues. CDR3 sequence: CASSLSYGAVGANVLTF. For the CDR3, the DNA is TGTGCCAGCAGTTTGTCATACGGGGCAGTCGGGGCCAACGTCCTGACTTTC.

The chain joins TRBV11-2 to TRBJ2-7; D is ambiguous. V was trimmed by 3 bases and J by 4 bases, leaving 13 bases between them. This CDR3 region has 14 residues. From germline, CDR1 is SGHAT and CDR2 FQNNGV. The CDR3 spells CASSFRLGTYEQYF. CDR3 nucleotides: TGTGCCAGCAGCTTTCGACTCGGAACTTACGAGCAGTACTTC.

The chain is built from TRBV19 and TRBJ2-1; 7 bases fit TRBD2. Germline trimming cut 1 base from V and 6 bases from J; bases unmatched to any gene: 3. Germline V CDR1 and CDR2: LNHDA, SQIVND (reference sequence). CDR3 length equals 14 residues. The CDR3 is CASSIGREFNEQFF. For the CDR3, the DNA is TGTGCCAGTAGTATAGGGCGGGAGTTCAATGAGCAGTTCTTC.

The rearrangement links TRBV9 to TRBJ2-3; a possible D gene is TRBD2 (5 bases). The CDR3 extends over 16 amino acids. The ends were cut back, 4 bases at V and 4 bases at J, with 19 bases in the middle. CDR1 and CDR2 from the germline V gene are SGDLS and YYNGEE. Here the CDR3 reads CASSSKSSGSPDTQYF. CDR3 nucleotides: TGTGCCAGCAGCTCAAAATCGTCTGGGAGTCCAGATACGCAGTATTTT. The whole variable domain, remainder taken from reference TRBV9 and TRBJ2-3, is DSGVTQTPKHLITATGQRVTLRCSPRSGDLSVYWYQQSLDQGLQFLIQYYNGEERAKGNILERFSAQQFPDLHSELNLSSLELGDSALYFCASSSKSSGSPDTQYFGPGTRLTVL.

This clone turned up a few times. In DNA, the CDR3 is TGTGCCAGCAGCAATAAACAGCATTTT. Its protein is CASSNKQHF. V is TRBV21-1 and J is TRBJ1-5. TRBV21-1 is designated a pseudogene. The length of the CDR3 is 9 residues.

This chain uses TRBV5-4 with TRBJ2-7; TRBD2 agrees at 9 bases. J gave up 5 bases and V 4 bases, and 10 bases lay outside the gene matches. Germline loops: CDR1 SGHNT, CDR2 YYREEE (reference sequence). The CDR3 runs to 15 residues. The CDR3 sequence: CASSQSSGSFHEQYF. Written as DNA, the CDR3 is TGTGCCAGCAGCCAGAGTAGCGGGAGTTTCCACGAGCAGTACTTC.

The chain employs TRBV5-4 and TRBJ2-1; 11 bases fit TRBD2. Germline CDR1 SGHNT, CDR2 YYREEE (reference sequence). This CDR3 contains 17 residues. Trimming took 5 bases from V and 6 from J; bases not matched to a gene: 13. CDR3 nucleotides: TGTGCCAGCAGTTACCCGGCTTCTAGCGGGAGGTCCAATGAGCAGTTCTTC. This translates into CASSYPASSGRSNEQFF.

V gene TRBV2 combines with J gene TRBJ2-1, with D perhaps assigned TRBD1 or TRBD2 (6 bases each). CDR1 and CDR2 (germline): SNHLY, FYNNEI. Trimming took off 0 bases at V and 0 bases at J, with 24 bases between the two ends. CDR3 length: 21 amino acids. CDR3 amino acids: CASSEAVGGESMSNSYNEQFF. The CDR3 DNA sequence: TGTGCCAGCAGTGAAGCGGTGGGGGGCGAATCGATGAGCAACTCCTACAATGAGCAGTTCTTC.

The chain joins TRBV6-5 to TRBJ2-7; D is perhaps TRBD1 (6 bases). Germline V gene data show CDR1 as MNHEY and CDR2 as SVGAGI. The CDR3 is 14 amino acids. V lost 6 bases, J lost 4 bases, and 16 bases lay in between. Here the CDR3 DNA reads TGTGCCAGCAGGACCGGGACACAGACTTACGAGCAGTACTTC. Translation: CASRTGTQTYEQYF.

The V and J genes are TRBV6-2 or TRBV6-3 and TRBJ2-5, with D hard to call. The CDR3 runs 13 residues. V was pared by 5 bases and J by 1 base, with 8 bases between. Germline CDR1 MNHEY, CDR2 SVGEGT. The CDR3 coding sequence is TGTGCCAGCAGTCCCGGGCCCCAAGAGACCCAGTACTTC. It is translated as CASSPGPQETQYF.

The J gene is TRBJ2-5, the V gene TRBV7-2, with D possibly matching TRBD2 (6 bases). Trimming took 5 bases from V and 4 from J, leaving 20 bases between them. The V gene's germline CDR1 is SGHTA and CDR2 FQGNSA. The CDR3 is 16 amino acids. Here the CDR3 reads CASSPGGGPWGETQYF. The CDR3 nucleotides read TGTGCCAGCAGCCCAGGAGGAGGGCCATGGGGAGAGACCCAGTACTTC.

The rearrangement uses TRBV5-1 and TRBJ2-2; 7 positions agree with TRBD1. Germline V lookup: CDR1 SGHRS, CDR2 YFSETQ. The CDR3 has 16 amino acids. V dropped 5 bases and J dropped 0; count of bases not matched to a gene: 7. As DNA, the CDR3 is TGCGCCAGCAGAACTGGACAGGCCTCGAACACCGGGGAGCTGTTTTTT. Translating it yields CASRTGQASNTGELFF.

This chain links TRBV28 with TRBJ1-1; TRBD1 agrees at 7 bases. The CDR3 loop spans 12 amino acids. V trimming: 10 bases; J trimming: 6 bases; junction bases outside the gene matches: 8. Germline loops: CDR1 MDHEN, CDR2 SYDVKM. CDR3 amino acids: CAIERQGSEAFF. The CDR3 nucleotides are TGTGCCATTGAAAGACAGGGCTCTGAAGCTTTCTTT.

The sample holds a few counts of this clone. The V gene is TRBV5-5, the J gene TRBJ1-4, with D unclear. The CDR3 runs to 14 residues. CDR1 and CDR2 from the germline V gene are SGHKS and YYEKEE (reference sequence). V was shortened by 4 bases and J by 0 bases, with 7 bases between the two germline ends. DNA of the CDR3: TGTGCCAGCAGCCTTACAGCAACTAATGAAAAACTGTTTTTT. Protein product: CASSLTATNEKLFF.

J is TRBJ2-5 and V is TRBV7-2; 9 positions agree with TRBD2. The CDR3 loop spans 14 amino acids. CDR1 and CDR2 from the germline V gene are SGHTA and FQGNSA. V was clipped by 5 bases and J by 2 bases; unmatched bases: 3. The chain's CDR3 is CASSPGLAQETQYF. In nucleotides, the CDR3 is TGTGCCAGCAGCCCCGGACTAGCGCAAGAGACCCAGTACTTC.

The sample holds a few counts of this clone. The rearrangement uses TRBV5-5 and TRBJ1-2, with 11 bases that match TRBD1. The germline V gene encodes CDR1 SGHKS and CDR2 YYEKEE (reference sequence). CDR3 length: 16 residues. V lost 5 bases to trimming and J lost 4 bases; unmatched junction nucleotides: 10. The CDR3 DNA follows: TGTGCCAGCAGGGAGACTCCGGGACAGGGGGGCTATGGCTACACCTTC. Encoded protein: CASRETPGQGGYGYTF.

This chain uses TRBV2 with TRBJ2-5, with a tentative D call TRBD2 (6 bases). The CDR3 sequence is 14 residues long. Deletions cut 5 bases from V and 1 base from J, with 11 bases between. CDR1 and CDR2 from the germline V gene are SNHLY and FYNNEI. The CDR3 DNA reads TGTGCCAGCAGTCTAATGGGGGGCCAAGAGACCCAGTACTTC. Protein product: CASSLMGGQETQYF.

The V gene is TRBV6-5, the J gene TRBJ2-3, with 9 bases that match TRBD1. The V and J ends lost 4 bases and 8 bases, in that order; junction bases with no gene match: 10. Germline V gene sequence: CDR1 MNHEY, CDR2 SVGAGI. This CDR3 has 15 amino acids. This chain's CDR3 is CASSSVAQGAGTQYF. The DNA for the CDR3 is TGTGCCAGCAGTTCGGTAGCACAGGGGGCCGGTACGCAGTATTTT.

The chain uses TRBV7-9 and TRBJ2-1; 11 bases line up with TRBD1. This CDR3 has 14 residues. J was trimmed by 7 bases and V by 3 bases; bases with no gene match: 2. Per germline, CDR1 SEHNR and CDR2 FQNEAQ (reference sequence). CDR3: CASSLGQGGNEQFF. CDR3 DNA: TGTGCCAGCAGCTTGGGACAGGGGGGGAATGAGCAGTTCTTC.